These 3 T cell receptor beta chains came from one sample sequenced in a study of CD8 T cells in Susac syndrome. RNA in amounts of about 0.5 to 1 ug was reverse transcribed with random hexamers. TCRdb called the immunoSEQ multiplex PCR reads again in MiXCR, with one record for every CDR3 protein. The data hold under 150,000 distinct CDR3 sequences, with 65% to 90% observed a single time. The sequenced sample consisted of CD8+ T cells from PBMCs. These receptors came from a human donor with multiple sclerosis.

V and J are TRBV20-1 and TRBJ1-3, with a weak D call TRBD1 (6 bases). Germline V lookup: CDR1 DFQATT, CDR2 SNEGSKA (reference sequence). The CDR3 loop spans 15 amino acids. Trimming removed 6 bases at V and 0 bases at J, with 15 bases between. The CDR3 reads CSAAPGTSSGNTIYF. CDR3 nucleotide sequence: TGCAGTGCCGCGCCAGGGACAAGCTCTGGAAACACCATATATTTT.

The V call is TRBV6-1, the J call TRBJ2-3, with 7 bases identical to TRBD2. Per germline, CDR1 MNHNS and CDR2 SASEGT. This CDR3 comprises 16 residues. V lost 5 bases, J lost 0 bases, and 8 bases stayed unmatched. The DNA for the CDR3 is TGTGCCAGCAGTCCCTACCCCGGGGGGAGCACAGATACGCAGTATTTT. This codes for CASSPYPGGSTDTQYF.

The chain carries TRBV3-1 and TRBJ2-3; the match to TRBD2 covers 10 bases. Per germline, CDR1 LGHDT and CDR2 YNNKEL (reference sequence). Trimming took 0 bases from V and 5 from J; bases not matched to a gene: 5. CDR3 length: 16 amino acids. CDR3 protein: CASSQDPSGGGDTQYF. CDR3 nucleotide sequence: TGTGCCAGCAGCCAAGATCCTAGCGGGGGAGGAGATACGCAGTATTTT.